This T cell receptor beta chain was found in a study of CD8 T cells in ankylosing spondylitis listed by TCRdb under 2017. Broadly, across the study: The study profiled T cell receptor beta repertoires in healthy donors and ankylosing spondylitis patients to find disease-linked TCR variants. In total, the full study cohort was made up of approximately 99 healthy donors and about two dozen ankylosing spondylitis patients. Peripheral blood was sampled, and synovial fluid was also collected from ankylosing spondylitis patients. Broader findings and caveats from the paper: Some motif variants were previously reported in synovial fluid and blood of reactive arthritis patients, suggesting common disease-initiation mechanisms. Blood from ankylosing spondylitis patients appeared to be characterized by a TCR beta motif composed of under 10 highly homologous amino acid variants. The disease-linked clones showed a CD8+ phenotype and occurred at relatively low frequencies in peripheral blood. Significant enrichment of the disease-linked clones was reported in matched synovial fluid samples from ankylosing spondylitis patients.

Sequencing was performed on an Illumina HiSeq 2500. TCR beta libraries were prepared by quantitative 5'-RACE with molecular barcodes. The study's processing was this. A new computational method, built on a probabilistic model of VDJ rearrangement, was used to identify disease-linked TCR variants. Through fastp at Q25 and MiXCR, TCRdb rebuilt clones from the public reads, retaining in-frame beta chains. Rows with a matching CDR3 protein are joined into one entry that keeps the most common DNA and genes. The V and J calls shown here were made by TCRdb, not taken from the authors' results. The sample table contains about 260,000 distinct CDR3 sequences; only one count was recorded for over 15% of them. The top ten clonotypes cover roughly 8% of the sample. From the cysteine through the phenylalanine, the CDR3 covers 14 amino acids. Only CDR3 DNA remains: 42 bases, in frame from the first base. The V and J ends are trimmed by 4 bases and 6 bases, leaving 13 bases between them. The germline V gene (reference sequence) supplies CDR1 LGHDT and CDR2 YNNKEL.

On this clonotype: This clone's antigen is unknown. No base qualities exist here, and no much larger clone lies one base off it.

This TCR was sampled from a male donor with ankylosing spondylitis or in good health (not recorded which). The V and J genes are TRBV3-1 and TRBJ2-1; the D gene is unclear. Material for sequencing was blood, either unsorted or a sorted T cell fraction (not recorded which). Read as DNA, the sequence is TGTGCCAGCAGCCCTGCCGGCCAGACCAATGAGCAGTTCTTC. This is translated as CASSPAGQTNEQFF.